This record covers a single T cell receptor beta chain. Its antigen is currently unknown. Other DNA sequences from this sample encode an identical CDR3 as well. This sample was included in a study of beta chain features in type 1 diabetes. The whole isolated RNA underwent reverse transcription, so sequencing captured expressed TCRB transcripts. TCRdb keeps only in-frame clones here, not all; method: immunoSEQ multiplex PCR. The table has 680,000 or so clones, about an eighth seen once. A CD45RO/CCR7/CD25/CD127/CD95/CD27 panel sorted naive, central memory, regulatory and stem cell-like memory CD4+ cells. Populations isolated by sorting all had purity greater than 95%. Overall study findings and caveats: Whether HLA type affects TCRB rearrangement stayed undetermined in the present work. All four CD4+ subsets of Type 1 diabetes patients contained TCRB CDR3s that were moderately but significantly shorter. Patients showed naive, central memory and Treg TCRB repertoires that appeared more similar than those of healthy donors.

The CDR3 totals 13 residues. V dropped 0 bases and J dropped 0 bases, with 3 bases sitting between them. Germline CDR1 and CDR2: SGDLS and YYNGEE. The rearrangement links TRBV9 to TRBJ1-2; D call uncertain. Sequencing used naive CD4+ T cells from blood. This sequence was found in a man in his late teens or twenties with type 1 diabetes. The CDR3 loop reads CASSVDSNYGYTF. The CDR3 region has the DNA TGTGCCAGCAGCGTAGATTCTAACTATGGCTACACCTTC.